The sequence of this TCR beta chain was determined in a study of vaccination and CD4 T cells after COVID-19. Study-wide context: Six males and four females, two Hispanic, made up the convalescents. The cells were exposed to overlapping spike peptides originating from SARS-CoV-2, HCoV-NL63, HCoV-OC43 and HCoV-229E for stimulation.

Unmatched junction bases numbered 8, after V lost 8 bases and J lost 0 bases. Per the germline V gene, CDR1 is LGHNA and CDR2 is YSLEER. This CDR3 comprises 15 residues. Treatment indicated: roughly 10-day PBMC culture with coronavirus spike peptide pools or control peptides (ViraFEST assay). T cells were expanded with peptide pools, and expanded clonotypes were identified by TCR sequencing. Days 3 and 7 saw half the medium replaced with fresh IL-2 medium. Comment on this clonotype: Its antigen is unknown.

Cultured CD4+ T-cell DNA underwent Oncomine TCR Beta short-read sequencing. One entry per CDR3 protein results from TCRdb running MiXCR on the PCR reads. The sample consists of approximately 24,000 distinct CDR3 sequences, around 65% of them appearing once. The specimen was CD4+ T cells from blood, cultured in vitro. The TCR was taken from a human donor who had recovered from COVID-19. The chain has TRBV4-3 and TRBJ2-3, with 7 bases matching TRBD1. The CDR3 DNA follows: TGCGCCAGCGCCCCGACAGGGACCAGCACAGATACGCAGTATTTT. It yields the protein CASAPTGTSTDTQYF.